This T cell receptor beta chain is drawn from a study of blood T cell repertoires in COVID-19. As for the study in general: The United States, Italy and Spain supplied acute and convalescent COVID-19 samples. From T cells, B-cell-depleted T cells, or PBMCs came the material, which was cDNA or gDNA.

Participants had their cohort set by participant-reported clinical history. Germline lookup yields CDR1 SGHTA and CDR2 FQGNSA. Between the trimmed V and J ends, which lost 4 bases and 1 base, there was a span of 11 bases. The CDR3 loop spans 16 amino acids. Only in-frame clones appear in the TCRdb table, and some are missing; sequencing was by immunoSEQ multiplex PCR. This sample has some 220,000 clones, with 80% to 90% found just once. The sequence was obtained from a woman aged 18-29 years in a cohort exposed to, infected with or recovered from COVID-19 (not recorded which). The sequenced sample was PBMCs or T cells enriched from blood (not recorded which). V and J are TRBV7-2 and TRBJ1-6; possible D gene TRBD1, 5 bases. CDR3 bases: TGTGCCAGCAGCTCGGCGACAGCATCCTATAATTCACCCCTCCACTTT. Translating it yields CASSSATASYNSPLHF.